This is a list of T cell receptor beta chains from one sample in a study of T cell responses to AZD1222 COVID-19 vaccine. Data came from immunoSEQ multiplex PCR; TCRdb stores just in-frame clones and leaves some out. This sample has about 110,000 clones, with about 91% found just once. Material: peripheral blood, obtained 28 days after the second AZD1222 dose. These receptors were taken from an adult who received the AZD1222 COVID-19 vaccine. CDR3s include the opening cysteine and the closing phenylalanine or tryptophan. D genes are given only for firm matches. The size entry is marked missing in some rows and otherwise reads once, few, many or a size class.

15	TRBV18	TRBJ1-5	TRBD1	NA	TGTGCCAGCTCACCACCCTCAGGGGGAAATCAGCCCCAGCATTTT	CASSPPSGGNQPQHF
19	TRBV19	TRBJ2-6	NA	NA	TGTGCCAGTAGTTTACGATCCGGGACCGCGAGCTCTGGGGCCAACGTCCTGACTTTC	CASSLRSGTASSGANVLTF
12	TRBV2	TRBJ1-2	NA	NA	TGTGCCAGCCGGGCGCAGCTCTATGGCTACACCTTC	CASRAQLYGYTF
13	TRBV27	TRBJ2-1	NA	NA	TGTGCCAGCAAACTTCCGACTGGAAATGAGCAGTTCTTC	CASKLPTGNEQFF
13	TRBV7-2	TRBJ1-1	NA	NA	TGTGCCAGCAGCTTTGAGGGGTTGACTGAAGCTTTCTTT	CASSFEGLTEAFF
12	TRBV2	TRBJ1-1	NA	NA	TGTGCCAGCAGGACGGGGTCCACTGAAGCTTTCTTT	CASRTGSTEAFF
15	TRBV4-1	TRBJ2-5	TRBD1	NA	TGCGCCAGCAGCCGCGGGACAGGTTCATTCGAGACCCAGTACTTC	CASSRGTGSFETQYF
15	TRBV7-4	TRBJ1-1	TRBD1	once	TGTGCCAGCAGCCGAGGACAGGGGGTTGTTGGGTTGGCTTTCTTT	CASSRGQGVVGLAFF
13	TRBV2	TRBJ2-7	NA	NA	TGTGCCAGCAGTGATTCCAGTGGCTACGAGCAGTACTTC	CASSDSSGYEQYF
15	TRBV5-1	TRBJ1-5	TRBD1	once	TGCGCCAGCAGCTTGGCCGGACAGGGAAGTCAGCCCCAGCATTTT	CASSLAGQGSQPQHF
15	TRBV27	TRBJ2-7	TRBD1	NA	TGTGCCAGCCCGTCCTTTAGGACAGGGATGTACGAGCAGTACTTC	CASPSFRTGMYEQYF
16	TRBV5-1	TRBJ2-6	NA	NA	TGCGCCAGCAGCTTCTACAGGGACACCGGGGCCAACGTCCTGACTTTC	CASSFYRDTGANVLTF
11	TRBV10-3	TRBJ1-2	NA	NA	TGTGCCATCAGTGACGGTGATGGCTACACCTTC	CAISDGDGYTF
17	TRBV6-2/TRBV6-3	TRBJ1-5	NA	NA	TGTGCCAGCAGTTACAGGATCGTCTGGGGGCAGGATCAGCCCCAGCATTTT	CASSYRIVWGQDQPQHF
14	TRBV7-9	TRBJ1-1	TRBD1	few	TGTGCCAGCAGCGCAGGGGGCTATAGCACTGAAGCTTTCTTT	CASSAGGYSTEAFF
13	TRBV12-3/TRBV12-4	TRBJ2-5	NA	NA	TGTGCCAGCAGTCGCGACGGGGAAGAGACCCAGTACTTC	CASSRDGEETQYF
16	TRBV5-6	TRBJ1-2	NA	NA	TGTGCCAGCAGCGAGGCCCTCAGGCAGCAGCTCTATGGCTACACCTTC	CASSEALRQQLYGYTF
16	TRBV27	TRBJ2-3	NA	NA	TGTGCCAGCAGTTTGGTTTCGACGGTCGGGACAGATACGCAGTATTTT	CASSLVSTVGTDTQYF
12	TRBV3-1/TRBV3-2	TRBJ1-2	TRBD1	few	TGTGCCAGCAGCCATAGGGACAGGGGTTACACCTTC	CASSHRDRGYTF
13	TRBV10-2	TRBJ2-3	TRBD2	once	TGCGCCAGCAGTGAGTCGCCTAGCGGTACGCAGTATTTT	CASSESPSGTQYF
18	TRBV19	TRBJ1-1	NA	once	TGTGCCAGTAGGCGGCGGGTGGGGCGGACAATGTGGAACACTGAAGCTTTCTTT	CASRRRVGRTMWNTEAFF
15	TRBV3-1/TRBV3-2	TRBJ2-3	NA	NA	TGTGCCAGCAGCCGGAAAGGGGAAATCACAGATACGCAGTATTTT	CASSRKGEITDTQYF